One and the same sample provided the 22 T cell receptor beta chains below, sequenced in a study of blood T cell repertoires in COVID-19. Sequenced by immunoSEQ multiplex PCR; TCRdb stores in-frame clones only, minus some. This sample has fewer than 150,000 clones; roughly 85% occur once, and the top ten carry more than 5%. Material for sequencing was peripheral blood. The receptors stem from a woman in her sixties or seventies with COVID-19, enrolled during active disease.

The table lists this clone with a count of one. The V and J genes are TRBV11-2 and TRBJ2-3; 7 bases agree with TRBD1. V lost 1 base and J lost 6; bases outside the gene matches: 7. Germline V CDR1 and CDR2: SGHAT, FQNNGV. There are 15 residues in the CDR3. The CDR3: CASSLVQGRWDTQYF. The CDR3 DNA is TGTGCCAGCAGCTTAGTACAGGGGCGATGGGATACGCAGTATTTT.

CDR3 sequence reads: CASSPRSGADTQYF. CDR3 nucleotides: TGTGCCAGCAGTCCCAGGTCGGGGGCAGATACGCAGTATTTT. The V call is TRBV11-3, the J call TRBJ2-3; possibly TRBD2 for D (6 bases). Germline V gene sequence: CDR1 SGHNT, CDR2 YENEEA. The length of the CDR3 is 14 residues. V dropped 6 bases and J dropped 4 bases, with 14 bases sitting between them.

This clone has a single count. The rearrangement joins TRBV9 to TRBJ1-3; D is unresolved. The V end was cut by 4 bases, the J end by 0 bases, with 11 bases between. CDR1 is SGDLS and CDR2 is YYNGEE in the germline V gene. The CDR3 has 15 amino acids. The CDR3 DNA reads as TGTGCCAGCAGCCCCGAACTCTACTCTGGAAACACCATATATTTT. It specifies CASSPELYSGNTIYF.

This clone was counted once. J is TRBJ2-3 and V is TRBV5-1; 12 bases are shared with TRBD2. Looked up from germline, CDR1 is SGHRS and CDR2 is YFSETQ. This CDR3 comprises 17 residues. Trimming cost V 5 bases and J 6 bases; bases outside gene matches: 13. CDR3 sequence (DNA): TGCGCCAGCAGTCCTCTTTTGACTAGCGGGGGCAGGGATACGCAGTATTTT. It is translated as CASSPLLTSGGRDTQYF.

The chain employs TRBV2 and TRBJ1-1; 7 bases are a match to TRBD1. V lost 7 bases, J lost 5 bases, and 7 bases stayed unmatched. Looked up from germline, CDR1 is SNHLY and CDR2 is FYNNEI. This CDR3 is 13 amino acids long. The CDR3 sequence is CASNDRAGTEAFF. The CDR3 DNA sequence: TGTGCCAGCAATGACAGGGCGGGGACTGAAGCTTTCTTT.

The gene calls are TRBV28 and TRBJ2-7; D is perhaps TRBD1 (6 bases). Germline V gene lookup returns CDR1 MDHEN and CDR2 SYDVKM. Trimming took off 5 bases at V and 2 bases at J, with 13 bases between the two ends. The CDR3 contains 14 residues. DNA of the CDR3: TGTGCCAGCAGTAGTGAGGGGGTACCCTACGAGCAGTACTTC. Its protein product is CASSSEGVPYEQYF.

The V and J genes are TRBV28 and TRBJ2-7; tentative D call: TRBD1 (5 bases). V lost 6 bases, J lost 0 bases, and 15 bases lay in between. This CDR3 contains 15 residues. Germline V gene data show CDR1 as MDHEN and CDR2 as SYDVKM. CDR3 in amino acids: CASSVIRQGSYEQYF. The CDR3, as DNA: TGTGCCAGCAGCGTCATTAGGCAGGGCTCCTACGAGCAGTACTTC.

The rearrangement joins TRBV7-2 to TRBJ1-4; D remains ambiguous. From germline, CDR1 is SGHTA and CDR2 FQGNSA. Trimming pared 5 bases from V and 8 bases from J, leaving 24 bases between. The CDR3 totals 17 residues. The CDR3 DNA reads TGTGCCAGCAGCCGTTCAATTATAGGGAGGATGAGGGAAAAACTGTTTTTT. This translates into CASSRSIIGRMREKLFF.

This clone was recorded a few times. The chain has TRBV3-1 (or the pseudogene TRBV3-2) and TRBJ2-5, with D possibly being TRBD2 (6 bases). The CDR3 runs to 16 residues. Germline V gives CDR1 LGHDT, CDR2 YNNKEL (reference sequence). V lost 4 bases to trimming and J lost 5 bases, with 20 bases between them. The CDR3 DNA reads TGTGCCAGCAGCCCCCGATCTGAGGGCGGAGGGGAGACCCAGTACTTC. This sequence encodes CASSPRSEGGGETQYF.

The gene calls are TRBV6-5 and TRBJ2-5; D uncertain. Germline V gene lookup returns CDR1 MNHEY and CDR2 SVGAGI. V was cut by 2 bases and J by 2 bases, with 9 bases left in between. The CDR3 extends over 14 amino acids. DNA for the CDR3: TGTGCCAGCAGTTACCAGGCACCTCAAGAGACCCAGTACTTC. It is translated as CASSYQAPQETQYF.

The V gene is TRBV7-9, the J gene TRBJ1-2; D might be TRBD1 (5 bases). CDR1 SEHNR and CDR2 FQNEAQ come from the germline V gene (reference sequence). This CDR3 contains 16 residues. With 6 bases removed from V and 2 bases from J, the gap between germline ends came to 19 bases. This CDR3 is CASSLGGIMSNYGYTF. CDR3 nucleotide sequence: TGTGCCAGCAGTTTGGGGGGGATCATGAGCAACTATGGCTACACCTTC.

The chain combines TRBV12-3 or TRBV12-4 with TRBJ1-4; D might be TRBD1 (6 bases). This CDR3 region has 13 residues. V was shortened by 6 bases and J by 8 bases, with 13 bases between the two germline ends. CDR3 in amino acids: CASSPTGLEKLFF. CDR3 sequence (DNA): TGTGCCAGCAGCCCAACAGGGCTAGAAAAACTGTTTTTT.

The chain is built from TRBV7-2 and TRBJ1-5; TRBD1 aligns across 7 bases. Germline V gene data show CDR1 as SGHTA and CDR2 as FQGNSA. The CDR3 has 12 amino acids. Trimming took 5 bases from V and 11 from J; bases not matched to a gene: 6. The CDR3 region is CASSRTGQTQHF. The CDR3 region has the DNA TGTGCCAGCAGCCGGACAGGTCAAACCCAGCATTTT.

The V and J genes are TRBV29-1 and TRBJ1-5; 7 bases line up with TRBD1. With 5 bases clipped from V and 4 bases from J, the junction kept 5 bases outside the gene matches. The CDR3 has 13 residues. The germline V gene has CDR1 SQVTM and CDR2 ANQGSEA. This chain's CDR3 is CSVTDRVNQPQHF. The CDR3 DNA sequence: TGCAGCGTTACCGACAGGGTGAATCAGCCCCAGCATTTT.

The chain combines TRBV5-1 with TRBJ1-1; 8 bases match TRBD1. Trimming at V came to 0 bases and at J to 0 bases, leaving 1 base not matched to a gene. CDR1 is SGHRS, CDR2 YFSETQ, per germline. The CDR3 has 15 amino acids. The CDR3 is CASSLDRGVNTEAFF. CDR3 nucleotides: TGCGCCAGCAGCTTGGACAGGGGGGTGAACACTGAAGCTTTCTTT.

The rearrangement joins TRBV6-6 to TRBJ1-1; D is ambiguous. V lost 2 bases and J 7 bases, leaving 8 bases between the germline ends. The CDR3 runs 12 residues. Germline V CDR1 and CDR2: MNHNY, SVGAGI (reference sequence). The CDR3 is CASSYGRGEAFF. The DNA of the CDR3 is TGTGCCAGCAGTTACGGTCGAGGTGAAGCTTTCTTT.

This chain joins TRBV2 and TRBJ1-5; D possibly corresponds to TRBD1 (5 bases). CDR1 and CDR2 (germline): SNHLY, FYNNEI. V dropped 10 bases and J dropped 3 bases, with 19 bases sitting between them. CDR3 length: 15 amino acids. The CDR3 sequence: CATLFPGLLNQPQHF. CDR3 DNA: TGTGCCACCCTATTTCCGGGACTGCTCAATCAGCCCCAGCATTTT.

This clone has just one count. This sample also contains other DNA sequences that code for the same CDR3. The genes are TRBV18 and TRBJ1-1; D is perhaps TRBD1 (6 bases). V was trimmed by 3 bases and J by 1 base, leaving 6 bases between them. This CDR3 has 13 amino acids. Germline CDR1 and CDR2: KGHSH and LQKENI. The CDR3 loop is CASSPTGNTEAFF. The CDR3 DNA reads TGTGCCAGCTCACCGACAGGGAACACTGAAGCTTTCTTT. The variable domain in full, completed from reference TRBV18 and TRBJ1-1, reads NAGVMQNPRHLVRRRGQEARLRCSPMKGHSHVYWYRQLPEEGLKFMVYLQKENIIDESGMPKERFSAEFPKEGPSILRIQQVVRGDSAAYFCASSPTGNTEAFFGQGTRLTVV.

The chain recombines TRBV23-1 with TRBJ1-2; no clear D. TRBV23-1 carries the ORF label, with uncertain function. There are 12 residues in the CDR3. The DNA for the CDR3 is TGCGCAGACACAGCAGAGGGTTTTGCTTGCACCTTC. Translation: CADTAEGFACTF.

This chain links TRBV4-1 with TRBJ2-1; D gene ambiguous. Germline lookup yields CDR1 MGHRA and CDR2 YSYEKL. The V end was cut by 0 bases, the J end by 0 bases, with 9 bases between. The CDR3 runs to 16 residues. In nucleotides, the CDR3 is TGCGCCAGCAGCCAAGATGATCTGAGCTCCTACAATGAGCAGTTCTTC. Translated: CASSQDDLSSYNEQFF.

The chain employs TRBV7-3 and TRBJ2-1; 7 nucleotides match TRBD1. This CDR3 has 15 amino acids. Germline-derived CDR1 and CDR2 are SGHTA and FQGTGA. Trimming removed 1 base from V and 5 bases from J; junction bases left unmatched: 5. The CDR3 region is CASSLMQGVDNEQFF. The CDR3, as DNA: TGTGCCAGCAGCTTAATGCAGGGGGTGGACAATGAGCAGTTCTTC.

The V and J genes are TRBV21-1 and TRBJ2-3; TRBD1 is the table's D call, not checked against the DNA. TRBV21-1 is a known pseudogene. This CDR3 is 18 amino acids long. This CDR3 is CASRQRGLGGPSTDTQYF. CDR3 bases: TGTGCCAGCAGGCAAAGGGGGCTGGGCGGACCTAGCACAGATACGCAGTATTTT.